What follows describes a single TCR beta chain. What it recognizes is unknown. Germline CDR1 MNHEY, CDR2 SMNVEV (reference sequence). V trimming: 6 bases; J trimming: 2 bases; junction bases outside the gene matches: 8. The CDR3 is made up of 15 amino acids. Assay used: immunoSEQ multiplex PCR; TCRdb lists only in-frame clones, some missing. The table includes millions of clones, over 85% detected once. The data derive from a study of shared clonotypes between healthy human individuals. Broader study findings: Some naive CD4 clonotypes, around 5%, turned up in common across several donors.

Material for sequencing was naive CD4+ T cells sorted from blood. Subset defined: CD45RA+ positively selected. V is TRBV27 and J is TRBJ2-7, with 9 bases matching TRBD1. The TCR originated in a man in his late teens or twenties in good health. The CDR3 DNA reads as TGTGCCAGCAGAGGTACTTGGACAGGGGCCTACGAGCAGTACTTC. It encodes CASRGTWTGAYEQYF.